These 24 T cell receptor beta chains were sequenced from one sample in a study of blood T cell repertoires in COVID-19. Here immunoSEQ multiplex PCR was the method, and the copy in TCRdb shows in-frame clones only, minus some. The sample includes about 150,000 clones, around 84% of them seen just once. The sequencing sample was made of peripheral blood. Receptor source: a woman aged 55-70 years with COVID-19, enrolled during active disease.

This sequence joins TRBV5-5 and TRBJ1-2; 8 bases agree with TRBD1. Germline lookup yields CDR1 SGHKS and CDR2 YYEKEE (reference sequence). V lost 4 bases and J lost 5; bases outside the gene matches: 10. The CDR3 is 15 amino acids. CDR3 loop: CASSRLGQAFYGYTF. In DNA, the CDR3 is TGTGCCAGCAGCCGGCTGGGACAGGCGTTTTATGGCTACACCTTC.

In regard to this clone: Relative to the germline gene, one junction end is altered; a read error may explain this. The V gene is TRBV2, the J gene TRBJ1-1; 9 bases match TRBD1. Germline CDR1 SNHLY, CDR2 FYNNEI. This CDR3 spans 15 amino acids. The CDR3 reads CASRATGTGNAEAFF. CDR3 in DNA: TGTGCCAGCAGAGCTACCGGGACAGGGAACGCTGAAGCTTTCTTT. Together with reference TRBV2 and TRBJ1-1, the CDR3 gives the full variable domain: EPEVTQTPSHQVTQMGQEVILRCVPISNHLYFYWYRQILGQKVEFLVSFYNNEISEKSEIFDDQFSVERPDGSNFTLKIRSTKLEDSAMYFCASRATGTGNAEAFFGQGTRLTVV.

The gene calls are TRBV18 and TRBJ1-1; possible D gene TRBD1, 6 bases. The V end was cut by 5 bases, the J end by 3 bases, with 10 bases between. The CDR3 consists of 13 residues. CDR1 and CDR2 from the germline V gene are KGHSH and LQKENI. CDR3 loop: CASSANRDTEAFF. Here the CDR3 DNA reads TGTGCCAGCTCAGCAAACAGGGACACTGAAGCTTTCTTT. The full variable domain, completed using reference TRBV18 and TRBJ1-1, is NAGVMQNPRHLVRRRGQEARLRCSPMKGHSHVYWYRQLPEEGLKFMVYLQKENIIDESGMPKERFSAEFPKEGPSILRIQQVVRGDSAAYFCASSANRDTEAFFGQGTRLTVV.

This chain connects TRBV6-7 to TRBJ1-1, with 7 bases identical to TRBD1. TRBV6-7 is marked as an open reading frame, function uncertain. The CDR3 sequence is 19 residues long. The V segment lost 8 bases and the J segment 0 bases; nucleotides outside the gene matches: 21. The CDR3 is CASPQLIGDREFMNTEAFF. CDR3 sequence (DNA): TGTGCCAGCCCCCAGTTAATAGGGGACAGAGAGTTCATGAACACTGAAGCTTTCTTT.

This clone has a single count. The chain recombines TRBV19 with TRBJ1-6; D is ambiguous. Trimming stripped 5 bases from V and 8 bases from J, with 19 bases between. The CDR3 has 16 residues. Germline V lookup: CDR1 LNHDA, CDR2 SQIVND (reference sequence). The CDR3 bases are TGTGCCAGTAGTGCCGGCGGTGGCCCGTCCCATTCACCCCTCCACTTT. As protein: CASSAGGGPSHSPLHF. Based on the CDR3 plus reference TRBV19 and TRBJ1-6, the full variable domain is DGGITQSPKYLFRKEGQNVTLSCEQNLNHDAMYWYRQDPGQGLRLIYYSQIVNDFQKGDIAEGYSVSREKKESFPLTVTSAQKNPTAFYLCASSAGGGPSHSPLHFGNGTRLTVT.

The V call is TRBV4-2, the J call TRBJ2-2, with TRBD2 matching 11 bases. J was trimmed by 5 bases and V by 1 base; bases with no gene match: 6. Per the germline V gene, CDR1 is LGHNA and CDR2 is YNFKEQ. The CDR3 sequence is 17 residues long. The CDR3 nucleotides read TGTGCCAGCAGCCAAGTTACTAGCGGGAGAGGTACCGGGGAGCTGTTTTTT. Its translation: CASSQVTSGRGTGELFF.

The V gene is TRBV5-1, the J gene TRBJ1-1; TRBD1 agrees at 9 bases. There are 18 residues in the CDR3. After removal of 6 bases from V and 0 bases from J, the junction contained 15 bases not matched to a gene. Per germline, CDR1 SGHRS and CDR2 YFSETQ. The CDR3 DNA reads TGCGCCAGCATGGGACAGGGACGGGTCGGGACGATGAACACTGAAGCTTTCTTT. Translated, it gives CASMGQGRVGTMNTEAFF.

The chain recombines TRBV19 with TRBJ2-3, with TRBD2 matching over 7 bases. Germline V gives CDR1 LNHDA, CDR2 SQIVND (reference sequence). The CDR3 is 14 amino acids. The trim removed 6 bases at V and 4 bases at J, leaving 7 bases unmatched. DNA for the CDR3: TGTGCCAGTAGGGCGGGAGAATGGGCAGATACGCAGTATTTT. As protein: CASRAGEWADTQYF.

This rearrangement joins TRBV29-1 to TRBJ2-2; 8 bases fit TRBD1. Germline loops: CDR1 SQVTM, CDR2 ANQGSEA. Trimming at V came to 6 bases and at J to 1 base, leaving 10 bases not matched to a gene. The CDR3 is 16 amino acids. CDR3 sequence: CSVRRPGTGNTGELFF. In DNA form, the CDR3 reads TGCAGCGTAAGACGACCAGGGACAGGGAACACCGGGGAGCTGTTTTTT.

This clone is a singleton in its sample. The V and J genes are TRBV19 and TRBJ1-5; 7 positions agree with TRBD1. CDR1 LNHDA and CDR2 SQIVND come from the germline V gene (reference sequence). Losses at the gene ends were 3 bases for V and 0 bases for J; bases not matched to a gene: 5. This CDR3 has 16 amino acids. This CDR3 reads CASSIRGTASNQPQHF. The DNA for the CDR3 is TGTGCCAGTAGTATCAGAGGGACAGCTAGCAATCAGCCCCAGCATTTT.

CDR3 sequence: CASSDRPGQSFLYGYTF. CDR3 DNA: TGTGCCAGCAGTGACCGTCCGGGACAGAGTTTTTTGTATGGCTACACCTTC. The chain combines TRBV6-4 with TRBJ1-2, with 7 bases fitting TRBD1. J gave up 5 bases and V 2 bases, and 14 bases lay outside the gene matches. This CDR3 is built from 17 residues. CDR1 and CDR2 from the germline V gene are MRHNA and SNTAGT.

The V gene is TRBV24-1, the J gene TRBJ1-2; TRBD1 might be the D (6 bases). From germline, CDR1 is KGHDR and CDR2 SFDVKD. V lost 4 bases to trimming and J lost 7 bases, with 12 bases between them. This CDR3 contains 13 residues. The CDR3 DNA is TGTGCCACCAGTGACCAAAGGACAGTTGGCTACACCTTC. This translates into CATSDQRTVGYTF.

The chain combines TRBV11-3 with TRBJ2-3; 9 nucleotides agree with TRBD1. Trimming at V came to 4 bases and at J to 4 bases, leaving 3 bases not matched to a gene. Germline loops: CDR1 SGHNT, CDR2 YENEEA. This CDR3 is built from 14 residues. CDR3 DNA: TGTGCCAGCAGCTCCGGACAGGGGCCAGATACGCAGTATTTT. It codes for CASSSGQGPDTQYF. Together with reference TRBV11-3 and TRBJ2-3, the CDR3 gives the full variable domain: EAGVVQSPRYKIIEKKQPVAFWCNPISGHNTLYWYLQNLGQGPELLIRYENEEAVDDSQLPKDRFSAERLKGVDSTLKIQPAELGDSAVYLCASSSGQGPDTQYFGPGTRLTVL.

This chain links TRBV5-1 with TRBJ2-7, with a weak D call TRBD1 (5 bases). The V end lost 4 bases, the J end lost 4 bases, and 12 bases lay between the germline ends. The CDR3 spans 13 residues. Germline-derived CDR1 and CDR2 are SGHRS and YFSETQ. The CDR3 spells CASSPGQSYEQYF. In DNA form, the CDR3 reads TGCGCCAGCAGCCCAGGGCAATCTTACGAGCAGTACTTC.

This chain joins TRBV3-1 (or the pseudogene TRBV3-2) and TRBJ1-4, with unresolved D. Germline V lookup: CDR1 LGHDT, CDR2 YNNKEL (reference sequence). CDR3 size: 13 residues. V lost 3 bases, J lost 15 bases, and 17 bases lay in between. CDR3 sequence reads: CASSQSGGSSLFF. CDR3 in DNA: TGTGCCAGCAGCCAGAGTGGAGGAAGCAGTTTGTTTTTT.

The chain employs TRBV4-1 and TRBJ1-3; maybe TRBD1 (6 bases). The CDR3 has 18 residues. The V end was cut by 1 base, the J end by 0 bases, with 16 bases between. Germline V lookup: CDR1 MGHRA, CDR2 YSYEKL. The CDR3, as DNA: TGCGCCAGCAGCCAAGGGGGAGGGGGGGTACTCTCTGGAAACACCATATATTTT. It encodes CASSQGGGGVLSGNTIYF.

The J gene is TRBJ2-1, the V gene TRBV5-6, with TRBD2 matching over 16 bases. The V gene end was trimmed by 7 bases and the J gene end by 7 bases; junction bases not matched to a gene: 5. The V gene's germline CDR1 is SGHDT and CDR2 YYEEEE. The CDR3 length is 15 residues. Written as DNA, the CDR3 is TGTGCCAGCGGCGGGACTAGCGGGAGGGGAAATGAGCAGTTCTTC. It specifies CASGGTSGRGNEQFF.

This chain links TRBV18 with TRBJ1-4; a possible D gene is TRBD1 (5 bases). This CDR3 region has 13 residues. Germline-derived CDR1 and CDR2 are KGHSH and LQKENI. The V gene lost 3 bases and the J gene lost 8 bases, with 10 bases spanning the gap. The CDR3 reads CASSPQGGEKLFF. The CDR3, as DNA: TGTGCCAGCTCACCTCAGGGAGGCGAAAAACTGTTTTTT.

This clone was detected many times. This chain uses TRBV12-3 or TRBV12-4 with TRBJ2-7; no clear D. Deletions cut 3 bases from V and 2 bases from J, with 8 bases between. The CDR3 contains 13 residues. The DNA of the CDR3 is TGTGCCAGCAGTTTTGACACCGCCTACGAGCAGTACTTC. It specifies CASSFDTAYEQYF.

The rearrangement joins TRBV18 to TRBJ1-6; the D is unclear. The CDR3 is 16 amino acids. Trimming took off 1 base at V and 6 bases at J, with 13 bases between the two ends. Germline values: CDR1 KGHSH, CDR2 LQKENI. CDR3: CASSPRHEVGNSPLHF. The CDR3 nucleotides are TGTGCCAGCTCACCACGTCACGAGGTCGGTAATTCACCCCTCCACTTT.

Here the CDR3 reads CASSLLGAEAFF. The CDR3 DNA reads as TGTGCCAGCAGTTTATTGGGGGCGGAAGCTTTCTTT. This rearrangement joins TRBV27 to TRBJ1-1, with a possible D match to TRBD1 (6 bases). The CDR3 is made up of 12 amino acids. Trimming took 1 base from V and 8 from J, leaving 8 bases between them. Germline V gene lookup returns CDR1 MNHEY and CDR2 SMNVEV (reference sequence).

CDR3: CASSAGTGTGGNTIYF. The CDR3 region has the DNA TGCGCCAGCAGTGCGGGGACCGGGACAGGCGGAAACACCATATATTTT. The V gene is TRBV10-1, the J gene TRBJ1-3; 8 bases are shared with TRBD1. Germline CDR1 and CDR2: WNHNN and SYGVQD (reference sequence). J lost 4 bases, V lost 4 bases, and 9 bases had no gene match. The length of the CDR3 is 16 residues.

The V and J genes are TRBV7-9 and TRBJ1-6; D possibly corresponds to TRBD1 (6 bases). Trimming took off 11 bases at V and 9 bases at J, with 23 bases between the two ends. Germline CDR1 SEHNR, CDR2 FQNEAQ (reference sequence). The CDR3 spans 15 residues. DNA for the CDR3: TGTGCCGGGAAGGGGGACGGGCTCACCCTTTCACCCCTCCACTTT. Protein: CAGKGDGLTLSPLHF.

This rearrangement joins TRBV10-3 to TRBJ2-6; D is possibly TRBD1 (5 bases). The CDR3 has 14 residues. Trimming shortened V by 10 bases and J by 3 bases, and 13 bases separated the two germline ends. The germline gives CDR1 ENHRY, CDR2 SYGVKD. The CDR3 protein is CATAQDLGANVLTF. In DNA, the CDR3 is TGTGCCACCGCACAGGACCTTGGGGCCAACGTCCTGACTTTC.